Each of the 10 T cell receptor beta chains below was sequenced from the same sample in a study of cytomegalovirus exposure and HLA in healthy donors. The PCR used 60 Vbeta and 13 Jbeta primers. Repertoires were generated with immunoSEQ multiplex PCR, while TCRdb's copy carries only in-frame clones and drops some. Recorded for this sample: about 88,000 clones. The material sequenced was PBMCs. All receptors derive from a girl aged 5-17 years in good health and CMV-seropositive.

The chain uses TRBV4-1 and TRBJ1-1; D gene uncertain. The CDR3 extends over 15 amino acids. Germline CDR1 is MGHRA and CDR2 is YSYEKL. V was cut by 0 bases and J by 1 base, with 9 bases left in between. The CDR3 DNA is TGCGCCAGCAGCCAAGAGGCCGGGGAGAACACTGAAGCTTTCTTT. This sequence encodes CASSQEAGENTEAFF.

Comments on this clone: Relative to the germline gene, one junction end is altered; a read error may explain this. The CDR3 is CAGSVPEGGNYGYTF. In DNA, the CDR3 is TGTGCCGGGAGTGTACCGGAGGGGGGGAACTATGGCTACACCTTC. The rearrangement uses TRBV30 and TRBJ1-2; D perhaps matches TRBD1 (6 bases). Germline assignment: CDR1 GTSNPN and CDR2 SVGIG (reference sequence). There are 15 residues in the CDR3.

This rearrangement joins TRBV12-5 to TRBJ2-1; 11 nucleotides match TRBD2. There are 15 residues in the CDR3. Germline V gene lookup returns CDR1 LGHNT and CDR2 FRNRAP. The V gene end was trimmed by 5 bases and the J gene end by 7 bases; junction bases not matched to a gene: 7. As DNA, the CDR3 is TGTGCTAGTGGTCCCCTAGCGGGGGGAATAAATGAGCAGTTCTTC. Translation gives CASGPLAGGINEQFF. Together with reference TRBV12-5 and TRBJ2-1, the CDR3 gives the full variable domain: DARVTQTPRHKVTEMGQEVTMRCQPILGHNTVFWYRQTMMQGLELLAYFRNRAPLDDSGMPKDRFSAEMPDATLATLKIQPSEPRDSAVYFCASGPLAGGINEQFFGPGTRLTVL.

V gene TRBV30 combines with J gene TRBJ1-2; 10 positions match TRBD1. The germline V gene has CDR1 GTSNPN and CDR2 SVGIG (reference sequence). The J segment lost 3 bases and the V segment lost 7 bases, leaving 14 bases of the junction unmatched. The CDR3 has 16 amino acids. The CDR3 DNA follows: TGTGCCTCTGACCGAACCGGGACAGGGGAATACTATGGCTACACCTTC. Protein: CASDRTGTGEYYGYTF.

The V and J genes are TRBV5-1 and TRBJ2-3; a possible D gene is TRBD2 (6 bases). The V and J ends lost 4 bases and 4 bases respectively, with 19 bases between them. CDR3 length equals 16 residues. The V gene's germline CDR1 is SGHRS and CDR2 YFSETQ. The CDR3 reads CASSPDRVGGADTQYF. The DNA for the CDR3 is TGCGCCAGCAGCCCCGATCGGGTCGGAGGGGCAGATACGCAGTATTTT.

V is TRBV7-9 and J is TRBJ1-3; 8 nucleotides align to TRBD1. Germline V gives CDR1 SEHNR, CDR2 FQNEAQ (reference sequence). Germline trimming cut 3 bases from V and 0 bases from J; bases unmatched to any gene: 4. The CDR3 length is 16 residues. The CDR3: CASSFPTGGSGNTIYF. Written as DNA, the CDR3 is TGTGCCAGCAGCTTCCCCACAGGGGGCTCTGGAAACACCATATATTTT.

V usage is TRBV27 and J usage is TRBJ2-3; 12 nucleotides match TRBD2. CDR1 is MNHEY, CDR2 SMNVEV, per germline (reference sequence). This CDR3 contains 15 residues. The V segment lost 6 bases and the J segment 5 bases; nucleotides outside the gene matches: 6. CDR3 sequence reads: CASRLAGGLQDTQYF. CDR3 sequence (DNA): TGTGCCAGCAGGCTAGCGGGGGGGCTTCAAGATACGCAGTATTTT.

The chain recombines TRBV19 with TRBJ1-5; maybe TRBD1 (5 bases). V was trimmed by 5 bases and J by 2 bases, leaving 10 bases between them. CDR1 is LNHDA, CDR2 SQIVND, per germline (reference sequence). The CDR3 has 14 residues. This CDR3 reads CASSAREGNQPQHF. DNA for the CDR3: TGTGCCAGTAGTGCCAGGGAGGGCAATCAGCCCCAGCATTTT.

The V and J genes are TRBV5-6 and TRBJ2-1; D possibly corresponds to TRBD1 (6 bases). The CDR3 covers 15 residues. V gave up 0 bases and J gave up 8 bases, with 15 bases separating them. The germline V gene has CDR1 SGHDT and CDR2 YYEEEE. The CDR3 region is CASSLAGTKRHEQFF. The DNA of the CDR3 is TGTGCCAGCAGCTTGGCGGGGACAAAACGGCATGAGCAGTTCTTC.

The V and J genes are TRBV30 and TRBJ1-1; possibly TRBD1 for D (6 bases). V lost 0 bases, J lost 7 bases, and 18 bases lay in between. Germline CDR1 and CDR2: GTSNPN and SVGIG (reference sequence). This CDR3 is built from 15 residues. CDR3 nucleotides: TGTGCCTGGAGTGTACTTGGGACACCACGTCTTGAAGCTTTCTTT. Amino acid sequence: CAWSVLGTPRLEAFF.